The sequence of this T cell receptor (beta chain) was determined in a study of blood T cell repertoires in COVID-19. Study-level information: COVID-19 samples collected from the United States, Italy and Spain covered acute and convalescent phases. Sample material is recorded as cDNA or gDNA derived from T cells, B-cell-depleted T cells, or PBMCs.

Original analysis: Quantification of nucleated cells was approximated via reference gene primer amplification. Sequencing used immunoSEQ multiplex PCR; TCRdb keeps in-frame clones, though not all of them. That table furnishes V, J and clone size, whereas the DNA furnished D and trimming. The table records about 270,000 clones, around 88% of them present only once. V lost 2 bases and J lost 3, with 17 bases in between. CDR1 is SGHNT, CDR2 YYREEE, per germline (reference sequence). The CDR3 length is 16 residues. Residents of over 20 US areas, aged roughly 18 to 95 years, made up the participants. The source is a middle-aged woman with acute COVID-19. The J gene is TRBJ1-1, the V gene TRBV5-4, with D tentatively TRBD1 (5 bases). The sample was PBMCs or T cells enriched from blood (not recorded which). This chain's CDR3 is CASSLGGAVGDTEAFF. CDR3 DNA sequence: TGTGCCAGCAGCTTAGGAGGGGCAGTGGGGGACACTGAAGCTTTCTTT.